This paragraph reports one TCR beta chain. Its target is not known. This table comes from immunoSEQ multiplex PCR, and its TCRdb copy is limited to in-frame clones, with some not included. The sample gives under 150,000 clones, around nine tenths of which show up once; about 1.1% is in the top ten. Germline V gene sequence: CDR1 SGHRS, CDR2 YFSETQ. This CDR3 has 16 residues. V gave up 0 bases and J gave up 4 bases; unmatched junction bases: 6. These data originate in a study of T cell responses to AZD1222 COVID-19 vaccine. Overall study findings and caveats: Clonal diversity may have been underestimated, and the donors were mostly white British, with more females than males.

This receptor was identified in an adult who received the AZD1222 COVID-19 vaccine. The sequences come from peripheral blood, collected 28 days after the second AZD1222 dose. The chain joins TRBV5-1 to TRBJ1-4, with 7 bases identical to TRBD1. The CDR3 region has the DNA TGCGCCAGCAGCTTGGCCGTGGGACAGCTTAATGAAAAACTGTTTTTT. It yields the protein CASSLAVGQLNEKLFF.